This T cell receptor beta chain was observed in a study of beta chain features in type 1 diabetes. Study outcomes and limitations: Among patients with Type 1 diabetes, TCRB CDR3s were moderately but significantly shorter in every one of the four CD4+ subsets.

Reverse transcription of all isolated RNA meant that expressed TCRB transcripts were sequenced. The table came from immunoSEQ multiplex PCR; TCRdb's copy has only in-frame clones and leaves some out. The sample consists of almost 350,000 clones, around 9.3% of them appearing once. Points on this clone: Its antigen is still unknown.

Sorted populations all exceeded 98% purity. What was sequenced was central memory CD4+ T cells from blood. The origin of this receptor is a man aged 25-45 years with type 1 diabetes.

The CDR3 nucleotides read TGTGCCAGCAGTTACTCGGCAGGGTCCCCCTCCTACGAGCAGTACTTC. Translating it yields CASSYSAGSPSYEQYF. V gene TRBV6-6 combines with J gene TRBJ2-7; possible D gene TRBD1, 5 bases. Germline values: CDR1 MNHNY, CDR2 SVGAGI (reference sequence). CDR3 length equals 16 residues. Trimming removed 0 bases from V and 0 bases from J, with 12 bases in between.